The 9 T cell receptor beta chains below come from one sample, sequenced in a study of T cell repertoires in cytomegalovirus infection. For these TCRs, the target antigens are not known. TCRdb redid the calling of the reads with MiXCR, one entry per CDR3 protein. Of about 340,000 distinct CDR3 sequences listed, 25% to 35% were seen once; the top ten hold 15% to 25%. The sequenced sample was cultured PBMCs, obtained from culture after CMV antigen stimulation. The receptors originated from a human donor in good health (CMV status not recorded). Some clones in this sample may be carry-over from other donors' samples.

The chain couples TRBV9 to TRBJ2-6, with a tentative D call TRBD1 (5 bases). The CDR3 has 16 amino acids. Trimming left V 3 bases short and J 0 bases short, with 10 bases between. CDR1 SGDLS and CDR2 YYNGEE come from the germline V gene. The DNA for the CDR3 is TGTGCCAGCAGCGGGCAGGGAACCTCTGGGGCCAACGTCCTGACTTTC. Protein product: CASSGQGTSGANVLTF.

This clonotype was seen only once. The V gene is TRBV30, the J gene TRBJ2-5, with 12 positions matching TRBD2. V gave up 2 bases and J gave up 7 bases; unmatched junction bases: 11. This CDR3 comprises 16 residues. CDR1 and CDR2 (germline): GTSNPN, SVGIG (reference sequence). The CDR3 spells CAWSIFTSGRTGTQYF. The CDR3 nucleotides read TGTGCCTGGAGTATCTTCACTAGCGGGAGGACTGGGACCCAGTACTTC.

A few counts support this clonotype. CDR3 residues: CAITSQRDGGTGELFF. The CDR3 region has the DNA TGTGCCATCACTTCTCAGCGGGACGGGGGGACCGGGGAGCTGTTTTTT. The chain is built from TRBV10-3 and TRBJ2-2, with 7 positions matching TRBD2. CDR3 size: 16 residues. CDR1 is ENHRY, CDR2 SYGVKD, per germline. J gave up 5 bases and V 7 bases, and 13 bases lay outside the gene matches.

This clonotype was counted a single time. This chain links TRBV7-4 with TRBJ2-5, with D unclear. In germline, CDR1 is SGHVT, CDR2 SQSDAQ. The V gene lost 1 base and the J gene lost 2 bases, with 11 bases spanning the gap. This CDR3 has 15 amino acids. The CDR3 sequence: CASSLDGNRQETQYF. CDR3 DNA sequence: TGTGCCAGCAGCTTAGACGGTAACAGACAAGAGACCCAGTACTTC. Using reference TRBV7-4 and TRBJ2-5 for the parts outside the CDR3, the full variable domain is GAGVSQSPRYKVAKRGRDVALRCDSISGHVTLYWYRQTLGQGSEVLTYSQSDAQRDKSGRPSGRFSAERPERSVSTLKIQRTEQGDSAVYLCASSLDGNRQETQYFGPGTRLLVL.

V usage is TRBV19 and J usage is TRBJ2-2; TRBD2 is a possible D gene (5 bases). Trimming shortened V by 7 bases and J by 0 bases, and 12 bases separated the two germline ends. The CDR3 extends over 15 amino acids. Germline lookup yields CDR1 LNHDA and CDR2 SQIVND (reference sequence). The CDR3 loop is CASKPGFANTGELFF. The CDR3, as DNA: TGTGCCAGTAAACCGGGGTTTGCGAACACCGGGGAGCTGTTTTTT. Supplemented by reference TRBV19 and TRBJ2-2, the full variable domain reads DGGITQSPKYLFRKEGQNVTLSCEQNLNHDAMYWYRQDPGQGLRLIYYSQIVNDFQKGDIAEGYSVSREKKESFPLTVTSAQKNPTAFYLCASKPGFANTGELFFGEGSRLTVL.

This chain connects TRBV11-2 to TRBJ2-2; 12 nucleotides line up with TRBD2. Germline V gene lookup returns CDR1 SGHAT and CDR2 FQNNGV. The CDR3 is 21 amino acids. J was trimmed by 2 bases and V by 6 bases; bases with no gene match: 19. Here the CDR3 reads CASRVPGRGLAGGPNTGELFF. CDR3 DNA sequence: TGTGCCAGCAGGGTCCCGGGTCGTGGTCTAGCGGGGGGGCCTAACACCGGGGAGCTGTTTTTT.

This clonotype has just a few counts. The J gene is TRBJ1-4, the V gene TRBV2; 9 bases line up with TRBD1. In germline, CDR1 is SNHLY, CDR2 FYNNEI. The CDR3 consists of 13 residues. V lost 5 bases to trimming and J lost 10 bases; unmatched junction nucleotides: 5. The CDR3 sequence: CASSPGQGGKLFF. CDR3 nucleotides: TGTGCCAGCAGTCCGGGACAGGGTGGAAAACTGTTTTTT.

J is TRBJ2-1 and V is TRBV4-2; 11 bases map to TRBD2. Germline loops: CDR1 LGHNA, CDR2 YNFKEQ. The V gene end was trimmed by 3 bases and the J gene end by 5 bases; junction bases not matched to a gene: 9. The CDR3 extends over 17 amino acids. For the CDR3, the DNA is TGTGCCAGCAGCCAGGTAGCGGGAGGGCGGATTGACAATGAGCAGTTCTTC. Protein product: CASSQVAGGRIDNEQFF.

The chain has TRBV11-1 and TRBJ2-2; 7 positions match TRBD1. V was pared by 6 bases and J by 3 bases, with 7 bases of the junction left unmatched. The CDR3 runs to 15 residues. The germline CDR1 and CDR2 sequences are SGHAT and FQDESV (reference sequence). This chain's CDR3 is CASRQTTGDTGELFF. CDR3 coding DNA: TGTGCCAGCAGACAGACTACAGGGGACACCGGGGAGCTGTTTTTT.